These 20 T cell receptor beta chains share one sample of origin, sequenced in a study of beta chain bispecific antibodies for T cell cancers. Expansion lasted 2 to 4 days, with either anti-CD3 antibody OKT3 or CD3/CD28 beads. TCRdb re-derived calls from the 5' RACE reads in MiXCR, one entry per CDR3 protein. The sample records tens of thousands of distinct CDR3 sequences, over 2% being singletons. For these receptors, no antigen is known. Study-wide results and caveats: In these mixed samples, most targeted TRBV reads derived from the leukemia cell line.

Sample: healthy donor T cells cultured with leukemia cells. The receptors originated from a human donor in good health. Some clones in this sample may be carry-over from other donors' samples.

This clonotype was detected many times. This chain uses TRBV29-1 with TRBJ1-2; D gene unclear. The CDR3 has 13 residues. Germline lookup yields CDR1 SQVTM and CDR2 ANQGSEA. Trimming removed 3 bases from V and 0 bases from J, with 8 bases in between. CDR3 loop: CSVDAAANYGYTF. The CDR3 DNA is TGCAGCGTTGACGCGGCAGCTAACTATGGCTACACCTTC.

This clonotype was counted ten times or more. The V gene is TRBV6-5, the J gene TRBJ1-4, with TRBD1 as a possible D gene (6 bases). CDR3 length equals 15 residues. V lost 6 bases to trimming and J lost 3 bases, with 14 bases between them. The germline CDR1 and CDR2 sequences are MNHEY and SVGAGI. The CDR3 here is CASRDLQGPNEKLFF. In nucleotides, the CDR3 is TGTGCCAGCAGGGATCTACAGGGACCTAATGAAAAACTGTTTTTT.

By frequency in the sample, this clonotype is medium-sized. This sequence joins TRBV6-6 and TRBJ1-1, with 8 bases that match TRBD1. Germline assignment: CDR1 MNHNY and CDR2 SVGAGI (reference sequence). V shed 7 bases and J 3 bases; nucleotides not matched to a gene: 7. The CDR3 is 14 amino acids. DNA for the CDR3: TGTGCCAGCACGCGCAGGGGGCTGTACACTGAAGCTTTCTTT. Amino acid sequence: CASTRRGLYTEAFF.

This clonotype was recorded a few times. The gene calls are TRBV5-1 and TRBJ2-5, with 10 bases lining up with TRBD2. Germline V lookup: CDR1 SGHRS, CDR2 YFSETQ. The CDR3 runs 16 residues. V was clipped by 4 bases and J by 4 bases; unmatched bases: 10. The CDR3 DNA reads TGCGCCAGCAGCGCAAGCGGGGGGGCCGTTCGAGAGACCCAGTACTTC. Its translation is CASSASGGAVRETQYF.

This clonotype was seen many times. The CDR3 sequence is CASSFRAGAPSYEQYF. CDR3 coding DNA: TGTGCCAGCAGTTTCCGAGCGGGGGCCCCCTCCTACGAGCAGTACTTC. The chain employs TRBV12-3 or TRBV12-4 and TRBJ2-7, with TRBD2 matching 8 bases. The CDR3 consists of 16 residues. After removal of 3 bases from V and 0 bases from J, the junction contained 7 bases not matched to a gene.

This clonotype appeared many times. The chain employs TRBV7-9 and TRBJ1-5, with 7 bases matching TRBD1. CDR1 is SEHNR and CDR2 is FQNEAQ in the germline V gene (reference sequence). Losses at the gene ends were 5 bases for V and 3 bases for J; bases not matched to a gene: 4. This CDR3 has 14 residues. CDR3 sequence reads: CASSQTGINQPQHF. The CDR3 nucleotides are TGTGCCAGCAGCCAGACAGGGATCAATCAGCCCCAGCATTTT.

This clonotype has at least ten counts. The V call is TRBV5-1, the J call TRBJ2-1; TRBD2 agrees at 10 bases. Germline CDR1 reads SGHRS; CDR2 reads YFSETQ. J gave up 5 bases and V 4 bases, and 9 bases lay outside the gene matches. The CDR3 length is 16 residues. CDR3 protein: CASSAPAGGPDNEQFF. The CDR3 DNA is TGCGCCAGCAGCGCCCCAGCGGGGGGGCCGGACAATGAGCAGTTCTTC.

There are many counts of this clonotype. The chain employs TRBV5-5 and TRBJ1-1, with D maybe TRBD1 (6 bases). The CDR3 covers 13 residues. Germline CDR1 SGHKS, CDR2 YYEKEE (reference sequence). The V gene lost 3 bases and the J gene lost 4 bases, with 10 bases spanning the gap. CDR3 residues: CASSWDIGTEAFF. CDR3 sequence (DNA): TGTGCCAGCAGCTGGGACATCGGCACTGAAGCTTTCTTT.

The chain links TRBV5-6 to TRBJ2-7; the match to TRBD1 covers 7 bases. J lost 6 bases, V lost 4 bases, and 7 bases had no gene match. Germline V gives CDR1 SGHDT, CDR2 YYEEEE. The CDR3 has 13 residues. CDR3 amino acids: CASSHGTASEQYF. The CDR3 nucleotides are TGTGCCAGCAGCCACGGGACAGCAAGCGAGCAGTACTTC.

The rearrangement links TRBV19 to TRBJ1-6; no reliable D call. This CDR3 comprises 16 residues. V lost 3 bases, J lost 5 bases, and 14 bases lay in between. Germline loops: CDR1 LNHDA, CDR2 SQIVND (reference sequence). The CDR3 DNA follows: TGTGCCAGTAGTATCTGGCTACGTGGTGATAATTCACCCCTCCACTTT. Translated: CASSIWLRGDNSPLHF.

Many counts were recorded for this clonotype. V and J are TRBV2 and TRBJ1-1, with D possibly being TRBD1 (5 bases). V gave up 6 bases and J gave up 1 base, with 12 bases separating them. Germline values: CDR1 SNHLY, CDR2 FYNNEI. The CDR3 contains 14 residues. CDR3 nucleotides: TGTGCCAGCAGGACGGGACGGGGGAACACTGAAGCTTTCTTT. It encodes CASRTGRGNTEAFF. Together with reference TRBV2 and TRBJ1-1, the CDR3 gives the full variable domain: EPEVTQTPSHQVTQMGQEVILRCVPISNHLYFYWYRQILGQKVEFLVSFYNNEISEKSEIFDDQFSVERPDGSNFTLKIRSTKLEDSAMYFCASRTGRGNTEAFFGQGTRLTVV.

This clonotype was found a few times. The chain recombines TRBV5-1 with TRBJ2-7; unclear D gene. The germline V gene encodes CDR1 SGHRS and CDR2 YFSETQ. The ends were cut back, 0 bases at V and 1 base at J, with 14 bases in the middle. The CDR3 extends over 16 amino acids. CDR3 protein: CASSLVGSYYSYEQYF. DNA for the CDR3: TGCGCCAGCAGCTTGGTAGGGTCTTACTATTCCTACGAGCAGTACTTC.

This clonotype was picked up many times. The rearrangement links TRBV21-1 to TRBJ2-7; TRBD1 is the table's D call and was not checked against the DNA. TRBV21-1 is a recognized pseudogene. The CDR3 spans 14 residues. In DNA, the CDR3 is TGTGCCAGCAGCAAAGTGCAGGGAGCCCACGAGCAGTACTTC. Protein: CASSKVQGAHEQYF.

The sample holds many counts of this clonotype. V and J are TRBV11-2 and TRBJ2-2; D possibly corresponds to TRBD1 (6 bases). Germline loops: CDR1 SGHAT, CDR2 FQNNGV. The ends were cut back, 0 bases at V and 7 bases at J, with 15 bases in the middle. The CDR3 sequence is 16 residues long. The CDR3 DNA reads TGTGCCAGCAGCTTAGATGCCGACAGGTTCAGCGGGGAGCTGTTTTTT. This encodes CASSLDADRFSGELFF.

The CDR3 is CASSPHTGNTQYF. Written as DNA, the CDR3 is TGTGCCAGCAGCCCGCATACAGGGAATACGCAGTATTTT. This chain links TRBV11-2 with TRBJ2-3; a weak D match, TRBD1 (6 bases). This CDR3 contains 13 residues. With 5 bases removed from V and 7 bases from J, the gap between germline ends came to 13 bases. Germline V gene lookup returns CDR1 SGHAT and CDR2 FQNNGV.

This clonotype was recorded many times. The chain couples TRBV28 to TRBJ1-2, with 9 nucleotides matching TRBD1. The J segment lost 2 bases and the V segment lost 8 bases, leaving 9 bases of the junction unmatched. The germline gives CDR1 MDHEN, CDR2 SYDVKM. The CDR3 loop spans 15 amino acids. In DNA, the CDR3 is TGTGCCAGCGGCGATTGGACAGGGGAAAACTATGGCTACACCTTC. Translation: CASGDWTGENYGYTF.

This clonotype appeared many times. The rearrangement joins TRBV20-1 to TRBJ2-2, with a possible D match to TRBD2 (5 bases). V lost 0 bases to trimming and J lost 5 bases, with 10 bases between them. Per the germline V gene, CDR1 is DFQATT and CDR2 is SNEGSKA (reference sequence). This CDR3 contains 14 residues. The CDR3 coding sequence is TGCAGTGCTAGAGACGATGAGGGAACCGGGGAGCTGTTTTTT. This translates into CSARDDEGTGELFF.

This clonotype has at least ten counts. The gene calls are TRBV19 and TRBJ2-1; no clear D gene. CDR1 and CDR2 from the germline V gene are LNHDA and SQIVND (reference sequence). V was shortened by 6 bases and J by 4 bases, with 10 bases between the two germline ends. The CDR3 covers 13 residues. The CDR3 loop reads CASSPTGYNEQFF. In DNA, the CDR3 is TGTGCCAGTAGCCCTACTGGGTACAATGAGCAGTTCTTC.

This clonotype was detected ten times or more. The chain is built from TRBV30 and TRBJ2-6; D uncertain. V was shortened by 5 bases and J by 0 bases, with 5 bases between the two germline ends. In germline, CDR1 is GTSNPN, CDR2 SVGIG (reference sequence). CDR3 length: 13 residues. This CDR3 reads CAWRVSGANVLTF. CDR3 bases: TGTGCCTGGCGAGTCTCTGGGGCCAACGTCCTGACTTTC.

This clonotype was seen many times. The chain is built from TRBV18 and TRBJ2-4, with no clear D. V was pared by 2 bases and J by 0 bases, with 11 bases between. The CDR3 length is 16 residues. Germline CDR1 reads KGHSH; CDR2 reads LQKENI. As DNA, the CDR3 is TGTGCCAGCTCACCATTGGCTAACCAAGCCAAAAACATTCAGTACTTC. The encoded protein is CASSPLANQAKNIQYF.